This T cell receptor (beta chain) was identified during a study of blood T cell repertoires in COVID-19. Across the whole study: T cells, B-cell-depleted T cells, or PBMCs provided the cDNA or gDNA that served as material.

CDR3 length equals 13 residues. The V gene's germline CDR1 is LNHDA and CDR2 SQIVND (reference sequence). Deletions cut 9 bases from V and 13 bases from J, with 22 bases between. In the original processing: Reference gene primer amplification yielded estimated nucleated cell counts. Clones were sequenced by immunoSEQ multiplex PCR, and TCRdb holds only the in-frame ones, with some missing. V and J calls and clone size are given by that table; D and trimming were obtained from the DNA. The table records about 350,000 clones, about 90% of them present only once. Sequenced input: peripheral blood. The chain has TRBV19 and TRBJ2-1; perhaps TRBD2 as D (6 bases). This receptor was taken from a woman aged 50 to 65 with COVID-19, enrolled during active disease. The CDR3 coding sequence is TGTGCCAGCAGCGCCCAAGGTAGCGGACGACAGTTCTTC. Residues: CASSAQGSGRQFF.